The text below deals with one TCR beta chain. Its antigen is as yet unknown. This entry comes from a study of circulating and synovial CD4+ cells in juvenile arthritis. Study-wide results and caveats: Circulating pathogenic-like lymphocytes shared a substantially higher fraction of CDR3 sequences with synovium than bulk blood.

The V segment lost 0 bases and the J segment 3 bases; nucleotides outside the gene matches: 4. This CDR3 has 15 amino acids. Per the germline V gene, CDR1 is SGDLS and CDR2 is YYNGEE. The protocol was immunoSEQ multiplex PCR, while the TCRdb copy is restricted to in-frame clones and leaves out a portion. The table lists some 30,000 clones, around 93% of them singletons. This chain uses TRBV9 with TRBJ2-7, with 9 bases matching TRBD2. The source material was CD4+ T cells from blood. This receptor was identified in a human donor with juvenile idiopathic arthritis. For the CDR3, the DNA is TGTGCCAGCAGCGTAGGTACTAGCGGGTTCTACGAGCAGTACTTC. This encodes CASSVGTSGFYEQYF.